The T cell receptor (beta chain) under discussion was sequenced for a study of blood T cell repertoires in COVID-19. Across the whole study: There were acute and convalescent COVID-19 samples, and they came from the United States, Italy and Spain.

CDR3 size: 14 residues. Germline V gives CDR1 MRHNA, CDR2 SNTAGT. V was pared by 2 bases and J by 5 bases, with 4 bases of the junction left unmatched. Clones were sequenced by immunoSEQ multiplex PCR, and TCRdb holds only the in-frame ones, with some missing. The table lists roughly 21,000 clones, roughly 85% of them singletons. The chain combines TRBV6-4 with TRBJ2-3, with 7 positions matching TRBD1. The receptor comes from a human donor in a cohort sampled during active COVID-19. Sequencing was done on a sample of peripheral blood. The DNA of the CDR3 is TGTGCCAGCAGTGACAGGCCAGGGGGAGATACGCAGTATTTT. As protein: CASSDRPGGDTQYF.